This record concerns one T cell receptor beta chain sequence. The source of the sample is a study of CD4 T cells in relation to SARS-CoV-2 and coronaviruses. CDR3 length equals 14 residues. Germline CDR1 SGHRS, CDR2 YFSETQ. V shed 7 bases and J 5 bases; nucleotides not matched to a gene: 11. The repertoire was sequenced with immunoSEQ multiplex PCR; TCRdb's copy has only in-frame clones and lacks some. This repertoire shows approximately 59,000 clones, about nine tenths found once; its top ten account for around 1.7%. Unexposed donor CD4+ T cells date from about 2011-2018, before the COVID-19 pandemic. CD4 enrichment then naive enrichment separated naive from memory CD4+ cells.

The chain uses TRBV5-1 and TRBJ2-7, with 8 bases fitting TRBD2. This TCR was recovered from a human donor in good health. Source material: memory CD4+ T cells from PBMCs. CDR3 sequence reads: CASSLSGSGDEQYF. Here the CDR3 DNA reads TGCGCCAGCTCTCTGAGCGGGAGTGGTGACGAGCAGTACTTC.